These 16 T cell receptor beta chains were all obtained from the same sample, sequenced in a study of cytomegalovirus exposure and HLA in healthy donors (TCRdb year 2017). The library was obtained by the immunoSEQ multiplex PCR assay. A mixture of 60 forward primers for TCR Vbeta segments and 13 reverse primers for TCR Jbeta segments was used in the multiplex PCR. Drawn from immuneACCESS, this table holds only the in-frame rearrangements with V and J called that TCRdb kept. Clones are partly lost; checked studies trace under half to an unresolved V gene and leave the rest unexplained. Across this sample there are about 140,000 clones, with 75% to 85% seen only once. The ten top clones hold 3.1% of the sample. Sequences were obtained from PBMCs. The receptor set was obtained from a female donor in good health and CMV-seronegative.

The chain employs TRBV30 and TRBJ1-3; TRBD1 might be the D (5 bases). The V end was cut by 3 bases, the J end by 1 base, with 7 bases between. In germline, CDR1 is GTSNPN, CDR2 SVGIG (reference sequence). The CDR3 loop spans 13 amino acids. CDR3 coding DNA: TGTGCCTGGAGAGGGGAATCTGGAAACACCATATATTTT. Encoded protein: CAWRGESGNTIYF.

Here the CDR3 reads CASSLQGVSGELFF. CDR3 in DNA: TGTGCCAGCAGCTTACAGGGGGTTAGCGGGGAGCTGTTTTTT. J is TRBJ2-2 and V is TRBV7-6; the match to TRBD1 covers 7 bases. Trimming cost V 2 bases and J 7 bases; bases outside gene matches: 4. The CDR3 is 14 residues long. Per the germline V gene, CDR1 is SGHVS and CDR2 is FNYEAQ.

The rearrangement uses TRBV7-8 and TRBJ2-7; D may be TRBD2 (5 bases). The CDR3 spans 15 residues. Deletions cut 0 bases from V and 5 bases from J, with 14 bases between. The germline CDR1 and CDR2 sequences are SGHVS and FQNEAQ. The CDR3 region is CASSLASPGWHEQYF. CDR3 in DNA: TGTGCCAGCAGCTTAGCGTCTCCGGGGTGGCACGAGCAGTACTTC.

The chain links TRBV4-1 to TRBJ1-4; no firm D call. Deletions cut 4 bases from V and 3 bases from J, with 12 bases between. The CDR3 covers 15 residues. Looked up from germline, CDR1 is MGHRA and CDR2 is YSYEKL. DNA of the CDR3: TGCGCCAGCAGCCGTGCCGGGATATCTAATGAAAAACTGTTTTTT. Protein product: CASSRAGISNEKLFF.

The chain has TRBV4-1 and TRBJ2-3; no clear D. Trimming stripped 2 bases from V and 4 bases from J, with 7 bases between. Germline CDR1 and CDR2: MGHRA and YSYEKL. CDR3 length: 13 residues. CDR3 sequence reads: CASSQSVADTQYF. The CDR3, as DNA: TGCGCCAGCAGCCAATCGGTCGCAGATACGCAGTATTTT.

The genes are TRBV30 and TRBJ2-4, with 7 bases fitting TRBD2. The length of the CDR3 is 16 residues. The V segment lost 5 bases and the J segment 2 bases; nucleotides outside the gene matches: 12. Per germline, CDR1 GTSNPN and CDR2 SVGIG (reference sequence). In nucleotides, the CDR3 is TGTGCCTGGTCGGGAGGCGGGAGTCCCCCCAAAAACATTCAGTACTTC. Amino acids: CAWSGGGSPPKNIQYF.

This chain links TRBV27 with TRBJ2-3; 9 bases line up with TRBD2. The CDR3 runs 16 residues. CDR1 and CDR2 from the germline V gene are MNHEY and SMNVEV (reference sequence). Trimming at V came to 5 bases and at J to 0 bases, leaving 6 bases not matched to a gene. The CDR3 sequence is CASSPIAGASTDTQYF. CDR3 nucleotide sequence: TGTGCCAGCAGTCCCATAGCGGGAGCTAGCACAGATACGCAGTATTTT.

The count of this clone is one. The chain links TRBV7-2 to TRBJ2-3, with D possibly TRBD1 on 6 matching bases. This CDR3 has 13 residues. Germline V gene data show CDR1 as SGHTA and CDR2 as FQGNSA. With 2 bases removed from V and 4 bases from J, the gap between germline ends came to 7 bases. DNA of the CDR3: TGTGCCAGCAGCTTAACAGGGTCAGATACGCAGTATTTT. Translating gives CASSLTGSDTQYF.

This clone was observed a few times. The rearrangement links TRBV15 to TRBJ1-2; D is perhaps TRBD1 (6 bases). V lost 0 bases and J 8 bases, leaving 13 bases between the germline ends. Per the germline V gene, CDR1 is LNHNV and CDR2 is YYDKDF (reference sequence). There are 14 residues in the CDR3. CDR3 amino acids: CATSRDLGDNGYTF. As DNA, the CDR3 is TGTGCCACCAGCAGAGATTTAGGGGACAACGGCTACACCTTC.

The chain is built from TRBV27 and TRBJ2-5, with 11 positions matching TRBD2. CDR1 and CDR2 (germline): MNHEY, SMNVEV (reference sequence). The CDR3 length is 19 residues. V lost 7 bases to trimming and J lost 1 base; unmatched junction nucleotides: 17. The CDR3 region is CASMGLAGGHTNFQETQYF. The CDR3 region has the DNA TGTGCCAGCATGGGGCTAGCGGGAGGCCACACGAACTTCCAAGAGACCCAGTACTTC.

This chain joins TRBV11-3 and TRBJ1-4; maybe TRBD1 (6 bases). Looked up from germline, CDR1 is SGHNT and CDR2 is YENEEA. V was shortened by 4 bases and J by 8 bases, with 20 bases between the two germline ends. The CDR3 is 16 amino acids. The CDR3: CASSSVRGRRIEKLFF. CDR3 DNA: TGTGCCAGCAGCTCAGTCAGGGGCCGCCGGATCGAAAAACTGTTTTTT. Using reference TRBV11-3 and TRBJ1-4 for the parts outside the CDR3, the full variable domain is EAGVVQSPRYKIIEKKQPVAFWCNPISGHNTLYWYLQNLGQGPELLIRYENEEAVDDSQLPKDRFSAERLKGVDSTLKIQPAELGDSAVYLCASSSVRGRRIEKLFFGSGTQLSVL.

The rearrangement uses TRBV19 and TRBJ1-1; 7 bases are shared with TRBD1. V dropped 4 bases and J dropped 8; count of bases not matched to a gene: 4. The CDR3 is made up of 12 amino acids. CDR1 and CDR2 from the germline V gene are LNHDA and SQIVND (reference sequence). The CDR3 nucleotides are TGTGCCAGTAGTACGTTGACAGGGGAAGCTTTCTTT. Translation gives CASSTLTGEAFF.

CDR3: CASSYWTSGFQETQYF. The CDR3 DNA follows: TGTGCCAGCAGTTACTGGACTAGCGGTTTCCAAGAGACCCAGTACTTC. The genes are TRBV6-5 and TRBJ2-5; 10 bases are a match to TRBD2. The ends lost 1 base at V and 1 base at J; junction bases unmatched: 3. Looked up from germline, CDR1 is MNHEY and CDR2 is SVGAGI. This CDR3 is 16 amino acids long.

The DNA of the CDR3 is TGCGCCAGCAGCCAAGATCTTGGCATCTATGGCTACACCTTC. This translates into CASSQDLGIYGYTF. The chain employs TRBV4-3 and TRBJ1-2; D ambiguous. The CDR3 covers 14 residues. V lost 0 bases, J lost 4 bases, and 9 bases lay in between. Germline CDR1 LGHNA, CDR2 YSLEER.

The chain employs TRBV5-1 and TRBJ1-3; D unclear. Trimming left V 0 bases short and J 0 bases short, with 7 bases between. The CDR3 length is 15 residues. CDR1 and CDR2 from the germline V gene are SGHRS and YFSETQ. The CDR3 DNA sequence: TGCGCCAGCAGCTTGGTGCCCAGCTCTGGAAACACCATATATTTT. It translates to CASSLVPSSGNTIYF.

A single count supports this clone. CDR3 sequence reads: CASSLAGSDTQYF. In DNA, the CDR3 is TGTGCCAGCAGCTTGGCGGGCTCAGATACGCAGTATTTT. This rearrangement joins TRBV7-3 to TRBJ2-3, with D perhaps TRBD2 (5 bases). Between the trimmed V and J ends, which lost 3 bases and 4 bases, there was a span of 8 bases. The CDR3 contains 13 residues. The germline CDR1 and CDR2 sequences are SGHTA and FQGTGA.